The present entry profiles one TCR beta chain with its context. Its target is unknown. Primers for the PCR totalled 60 Vbeta and 13 Jbeta. TCRdb keeps only in-frame clones here, not all; method: immunoSEQ multiplex PCR. The data contain some 78,000 clones, about 80% of them singletons. The sample comes from a study of cytomegalovirus exposure and HLA in healthy donors. The germline V gene encodes CDR1 MNHEY and CDR2 SMNVEV (reference sequence). Unmatched junction bases numbered 6, after V lost 1 base and J lost 15 bases. The CDR3 is 13 residues long. Study outcomes and limitations: One variant, a missense change in DCLRE1C, was linked in a later analysis to TCR beta V- and J-gene trimming. Rare sequences made up most TCRs, while some public TCRs were found in many donors. Immune exposure was documented only through CMV serostatus.

This TCR came from a man aged 50-60 years in good health and CMV-seropositive. The genes are TRBV27 and TRBJ2-1, with TRBD2 matching over 10 bases. Sequenced sample: PBMCs. The chain's CDR3 is CASSLYQREGRFF. The CDR3 DNA reads as TGTGCCAGCAGTTTATATCAGCGGGAGGGGCGGTTCTTC.